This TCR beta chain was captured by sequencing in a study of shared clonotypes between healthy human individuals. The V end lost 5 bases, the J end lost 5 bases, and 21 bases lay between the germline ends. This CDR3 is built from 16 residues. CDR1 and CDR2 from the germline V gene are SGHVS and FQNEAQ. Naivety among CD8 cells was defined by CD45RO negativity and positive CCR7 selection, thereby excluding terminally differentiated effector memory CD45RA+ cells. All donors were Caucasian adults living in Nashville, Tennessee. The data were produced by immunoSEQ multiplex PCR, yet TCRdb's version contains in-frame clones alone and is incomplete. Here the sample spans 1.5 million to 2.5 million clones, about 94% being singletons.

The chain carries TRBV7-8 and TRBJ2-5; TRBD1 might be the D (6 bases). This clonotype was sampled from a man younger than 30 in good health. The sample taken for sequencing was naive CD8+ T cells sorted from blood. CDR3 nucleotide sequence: TGTGCCAGCAGCCTAATCGTCCCCTACAGGGCTGAGACCCAGTACTTC. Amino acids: CASSLIVPYRAETQYF.